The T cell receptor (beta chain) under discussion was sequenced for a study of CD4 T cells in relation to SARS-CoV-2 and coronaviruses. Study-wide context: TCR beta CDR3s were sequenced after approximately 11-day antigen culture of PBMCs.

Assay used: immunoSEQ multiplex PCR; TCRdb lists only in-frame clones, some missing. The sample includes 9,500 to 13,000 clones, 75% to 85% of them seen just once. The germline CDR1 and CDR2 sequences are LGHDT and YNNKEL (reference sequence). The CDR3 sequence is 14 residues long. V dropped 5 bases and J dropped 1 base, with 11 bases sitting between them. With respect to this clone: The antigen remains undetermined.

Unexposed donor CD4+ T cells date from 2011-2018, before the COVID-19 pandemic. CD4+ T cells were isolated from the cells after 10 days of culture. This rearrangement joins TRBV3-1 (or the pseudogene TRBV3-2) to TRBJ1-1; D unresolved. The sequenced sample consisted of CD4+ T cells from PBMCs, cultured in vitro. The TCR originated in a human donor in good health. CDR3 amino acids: CASSTRGGNTEAFF. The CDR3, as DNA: TGTGCCAGCAGCACCCGGGGAGGGAACACTGAAGCTTTCTTT.